A selection of T cell receptor beta chains follows, all from one sample in a study of T cell repertoires in cytomegalovirus infection. Their recognized antigens are unknown. TCRdb called the reads again in MiXCR, with one record for every CDR3 protein. This sample has about 400,000 distinct CDR3 sequences; roughly 34% occur once, and the top ten carry 13%. The specimen comprised cultured PBMCs, sampled from culture after CMV antigen stimulation. The receptors here all came from a human donor in good health (CMV status not recorded). Some clones in this sample may be carry-over from other donors' samples. Both conserved end residues are part of each CDR3. A D gene is named only where the DNA matches it firmly. Only some rows state a clone size, as once, few, many or a class for expanded clones.

length	D	size	V	J	DNA	CDR3
14	-	few	TRBV7-6	TRBJ1-2	TGTGCCAGCAGCTCACAGACGGGGGCGCGTGGCTACACCTTC	CASSSQTGARGYTF
13	-	-	TRBV4-1	TRBJ1-4	TGCGCCTCCTCGCGGGGGTCTAATGAAAAACTGTTTTTT	CASSRGSNEKLFF
14	TRBD1	-	TRBV7-9	TRBJ2-5	TGTGCCAGCAGCAAGGACAGGGGGCTAGAGACCCAGTACTTC	CASSKDRGLETQYF
15	TRBD1	many	TRBV7-2	TRBJ2-3	TGTGCCAGCAGCCGACGGGACAGGGGTTCCGATACGCAGTATTTT	CASSRRDRGSDTQYF
16	-	few	TRBV12-3/TRBV12-4	TRBJ1-5	TGTGCCAGCAGTTTACCTAGAGCCGACGGTAATCAGCCCCAGCATTTT	CASSLPRADGNQPQHF
13	-	-	TRBV12-3/TRBV12-4	TRBJ1-2	TGTGCCAGCAGTTTACAGGAACTCCTAGGGTACACCTTC	CASSLQELLGYTF
16	-	-	TRBV4-1	TRBJ1-5	TGCGCCAGCAGCCAAGATCCCGGACAGAGCAATCAGCCCCAGCATTTT	CASSQDPGQSNQPQHF
17	TRBD2	-	TRBV4-3	TRBJ2-5	TGCGCCAGCAGCCCCGGATTAGCGGGATCGAACCAAGAGACCCAGTACTTC	CASSPGLAGSNQETQYF
15	-	few	TRBV7-3	TRBJ1-1	TGTGCCAGCAGCTTAACGGCAGGGTTGGTCACTGAAGCTTTCTTT	CASSLTAGLVTEAFF
16	-	-	TRBV15	TRBJ2-3	TGTGCCACCAGCCACCGGGACGGGGCTAGGACAGATACGCAGTATTTT	CATSHRDGARTDTQYF
15	TRBD1	few	TRBV7-2	TRBJ1-6	TGTGCCAGCAGCCCCAACCCGACAGGGAATTCACCCCTCCACTTT	CASSPNPTGNSPLHF
15	-	-	TRBV19	TRBJ1-1	TGTGCCAGTACCCCGGCTAGGGCCTTGAACACTGAAGCTTTCTTT	CASTPARALNTEAFF
14	-	few	TRBV19	TRBJ2-3	TGTGCCAGTAGTATCGTTAGTGGTACAGATACGCAGTATTTT	CASSIVSGTDTQYF
18	TRBD2	few	TRBV10-2	TRBJ2-3	TGCGCCAGCAGTGAGATGGGGACTAGCGGGACTAGCACAGATACGCAGTATTTT	CASSEMGTSGTSTDTQYF
15	-	few	TRBV6-5	TRBJ1-2	TGTGCCAGCAGTTACTCGCCAGGGGAAAACTATGGCTACACCTTC	CASSYSPGENYGYTF
13	-	-	TRBV20-1	TRBJ1-1	TGCAGTGTCCTAGGTCAGGGGAACACTGAAGCTTTCTTT	CSVLGQGNTEAFF
15	-	-	TRBV5-1	TRBJ2-1	TGCGCCAGCAGCTTGTCTGGGGGGAGTCACAATGAGCAGTTCTTC	CASSLSGGSHNEQFF
16	-	-	TRBV20-1	TRBJ2-2	TGCAGTGCTAGAGAATTCCGCCCCCAGAACACCGGGGAGCTGTTTTTT	CSAREFRPQNTGELFF
14	-	many	TRBV12-5	TRBJ2-5	TGTGCTAGTGGGCCAGGCGCCAAAGTGGAGACCCAGTACTTC	CASGPGAKVETQYF
16	-	many	TRBV7-2	TRBJ1-2	TGTGCCAGCAGCCGGGACACGCCTTTAGCTAACTATGGCTACACCTTC	CASSRDTPLANYGYTF
16	-	-	TRBV7-8	TRBJ1-3	TGTGCCAGCAGCTTAAGACCGTTAAACAGACGAAACACCATATATTTT	CASSLRPLNRRNTIYF
14	TRBD2	-	TRBV3-1	TRBJ2-5	TGTGCCAGCAGCCAAGTAGCGGGAGAAGAGACCCAGTACTTC	CASSQVAGEETQYF
16	-	many	TRBV7-2	TRBJ2-3	TGTGCCAGCAGCCCATCCGGGACACGAGGCACAGATACGCAGTATTTT	CASSPSGTRGTDTQYF
14	-	many	TRBV7-2	TRBJ1-1	TGTGCCAGCAGCTTAAGGGGCGCGGACACTGAAGCTTTCTTT	CASSLRGADTEAFF
16	-	-	TRBV7-8	TRBJ2-1	TGTGCCAGCAGCCCCTTAGCGGTCCATAGGGAGAATGAGCAGTTCTTC	CASSPLAVHRENEQFF
13	-	-	TRBV2	TRBJ2-2	TGTGCCAGCAGTGTAGAATACACCGGGGAGCTGTTTTTT	CASSVEYTGELFF
15	-	few	TRBV7-9	TRBJ2-1	TGTGCCAGCAGCAAAAGGGGGAGCTCCTACAATGAGCAGTTCTTC	CASSKRGSSYNEQFF
15	TRBD1	-	TRBV4-1	TRBJ1-1	TGCGCCAGCAGCCAAGCCGGGACAGCTATATCCGGAGCTTTCTTT	CASSQAGTAISGAFF
15	TRBD2	-	TRBV12-3/TRBV12-4	TRBJ2-1	TGTGCCAGCAGTGGGGGACTAGCGGGAGGGACTGAGCAGTTCTTC	CASSGGLAGGTEQFF
15	TRBD2	-	TRBV14	TRBJ2-1	TGTGCCAGCAGCCAATCAGCGGGAGTGGTTGGTGAGCAGTTCTTC	CASSQSAGVVGEQFF
12	-	-	TRBV7-9	TRBJ2-1	TGTGCCAGCAGCCCAGACTTCAATGAGCAGTTCTTC	CASSPDFNEQFF
13	-	-	TRBV7-9	TRBJ1-5	TGTGCCAGCAGCTTGGACAGTTATCAGCCCCAGCATTTT	CASSLDSYQPQHF
14	-	-	TRBV12-3/TRBV12-4	TRBJ1-2	TGTGCCAGCAGTTTAGAGGGACGGAACTATGGCTACACCTTC	CASSLEGRNYGYTF
18	-	-	TRBV7-6	TRBJ2-2	TGTGCCAGCAGCCGGGCCGAATGGAGAACGGGGGAGAGTGGGGAGCTGTTTTTT	CASSRAEWRTGESGELFF
14	-	-	TRBV12-3/TRBV12-4	TRBJ2-7	TGTGCCAGCAAGGTCCAGTGGGTTAGCGACGAGCAGTACTTC	CASKVQWVSDEQYF
17	TRBD2	-	TRBV7-8	TRBJ2-1	TGTGCCAGCAGCTTAGTTGGTACTAGCGGGCCCTACAATGAGCAGTTCTTC	CASSLVGTSGPYNEQFF
18	TRBD1	few	TRBV4-3	TRBJ2-6	TGCGCCAGCAACGAGGGGAGACAGGGGGCTTCTGGGGCCAACGTCCTGACTTTC	CASNEGRQGASGANVLTF
13	TRBD1	few	TRBV7-2	TRBJ2-3	TGTGCCAGCAGCTCAGACAGGGGGTATACGCAGTATTTT	CASSSDRGYTQYF
15	TRBD2	few	TRBV6-2/TRBV6-3	TRBJ2-1	TGTGCCAGCAAAAAAGGGGACTATCACGTCGATGAGCAGTTCTTC	CASKKGDYHVDEQFF
13	-	-	TRBV6-8	TRBJ2-2	TGTGCCAGCAGGAGGGGGGAGGCCGGGGAGCTGTTTTTT	CASRRGEAGELFF
18	TRBD2	many	TRBV7-9	TRBJ2-1	TGTGCCAGCAGCTTACCCCCTAGCGGGAGGGTCCTACAAAATGAGCAGTTCTTC	CASSLPPSGRVLQNEQFF
14	-	few	TRBV7-9	TRBJ1-1	TGTGCCAGCAGCTTAGGCTTGGCCTTCACTGAAGCTTTCTTT	CASSLGLAFTEAFF
16	TRBD1	-	TRBV6-8	TRBJ2-5	TGTGCCAGCAGTTACTCGGGACAGGGATTACAAGAGACCCAGTACTTC	CASSYSGQGLQETQYF
18	-	-	TRBV7-9	TRBJ2-1	TGTGCCAGCAGCTTAGCGGGGCTTAGGAGACATTGGGGTAAGGAGCAGTTCTTC	CASSLAGLRRHWGKEQFF
13	-	-	TRBV28	TRBJ1-1	TGTGCCAGCATCCTAGGAGGGAACACTGAAGCTTTCTTT	CASILGGNTEAFF
17	-	few	TRBV5-5	TRBJ2-6	TGTGCCAGCAGCACGGGCCGTCAACCCACTGGGGCCAACGTCCTGACTTTC	CASSTGRQPTGANVLTF
15	TRBD2	-	TRBV6-6	TRBJ2-7	TGTGCCAGCGGGGCACCGACTAGCGGGAGCTACGAGCAGTACTTC	CASGAPTSGSYEQYF
14	-	many	TRBV7-8	TRBJ2-1	TGTGCCAGCAGCTTGGAAGCAGGGGGGCAGGAGCAGTTCTTC	CASSLEAGGQEQFF
18	TRBD2	few	TRBV4-1	TRBJ2-1	TGCGCCAGCAGCCCGACTCAAATTACTAGCGGGACTTACAATGAGCAGTTCTTC	CASSPTQITSGTYNEQFF
14	-	few	TRBV7-2	TRBJ1-1	TGTGCCAGCAGCTTAAGCCCCGACAGGACGAAAGCTTTCTTT	CASSLSPDRTKAFF
15	-	-	TRBV6-5	TRBJ1-1	TGTGCCAGCAGTTACGATCGGCAGTCCCGGACTGAAGCTTTCTTT	CASSYDRQSRTEAFF